One and the same sample provided the 28 T cell receptor beta chains below, sequenced in a study of blood T cell repertoires in COVID-19. The repertoire was sequenced with immunoSEQ multiplex PCR; TCRdb's copy has only in-frame clones and lacks some. Here the sample spans 650,000 to 800,000 clones, approximately 90% being singletons. The sequencing sample was made of peripheral blood. Receptors originate from a woman between 18 and 30 years old with acute or convalescent COVID-19.

This sequence joins TRBV12-5 and TRBJ1-2, with TRBD1 as a possible D gene (6 bases). This CDR3 has 13 amino acids. V was clipped by 1 base and J by 6 bases, with 9 bases between them. Germline CDR1 and CDR2: LGHNT and FRNRAP. CDR3 sequence reads: CASGLGQGNGYTF. CDR3 DNA: TGTGCTAGTGGTTTGGGGCAGGGGAATGGCTACACCTTC.

V usage is TRBV5-1 and J usage is TRBJ2-7; possibly TRBD1 for D (5 bases). The CDR3 loop spans 13 amino acids. The germline gives CDR1 SGHRS, CDR2 YFSETQ. V was pared by 4 bases and J by 3 bases, with 11 bases between. The CDR3 nucleotides read TGCGCCAGCAGCACTGACAGTGTCTACGAGCAGTACTTC. It translates to CASSTDSVYEQYF. Supplemented by reference TRBV5-1 and TRBJ2-7, the full variable domain reads KAGVTQTPRYLIKTRGQQVTLSCSPISGHRSVSWYQQTPGQGLQFLFEYFSETQRNKGNFPGRFSGRQFSNSRSEMNVSTLELGDSALYLCASSTDSVYEQYFGPGTRLTVT.

About this clone itself: Other DNA sequences in the sample encode the same CDR3. The genes are TRBV9 and TRBJ2-3; 8 nucleotides agree with TRBD2. Unmatched junction bases numbered 4, after V lost 4 bases and J lost 0 bases. This CDR3 region has 15 residues. CDR1 is SGDLS and CDR2 is YYNGEE in the germline V gene. The CDR3 DNA sequence: TGTGCCAGCAGCCCCAGCGGGGGTAGCACAGATACGCAGTATTTT. It yields the protein CASSPSGGSTDTQYF.

This clone was recorded a few times. V and J are TRBV18 and TRBJ1-1, with D perhaps matching TRBD1 (5 bases). The V and J ends lost 3 bases and 0 bases respectively, with 8 bases between them. This CDR3 is built from 14 residues. Germline CDR1 is KGHSH and CDR2 is LQKENI. The CDR3 loop reads CASSPGLLNTEAFF. The CDR3 nucleotides are TGTGCCAGCTCACCGGGACTTTTGAACACTGAAGCTTTCTTT.

The V call is TRBV2, the J call TRBJ1-3, with 8 bases matching TRBD1. The J segment lost 8 bases and the V segment lost 2 bases, leaving 8 bases of the junction unmatched. CDR3 size: 15 residues. The V gene's germline CDR1 is SNHLY and CDR2 FYNNEI. The CDR3 DNA reads TGTGCCAGCAGTGAATTTGGCCAGGGGGCCGACACCATATATTTT. This translates into CASSEFGQGADTIYF.

The V call is TRBV5-4, the J call TRBJ1-1; TRBD1 aligns across 10 bases. The CDR3 consists of 17 residues. CDR1 and CDR2 (germline): SGHNT, YYREEE (reference sequence). J lost 3 bases, V lost 3 bases, and 11 bases had no gene match. Here the CDR3 reads CASSWDRGRIGDTEAFF. CDR3 nucleotides: TGTGCCAGCAGCTGGGACAGGGGTCGGATAGGGGACACTGAAGCTTTCTTT.

This sequence joins TRBV6-2 or TRBV6-3 and TRBJ2-7; D perhaps matches TRBD1 (5 bases). V was shortened by 1 base and J by 6 bases, with 10 bases between the two germline ends. This CDR3 is built from 13 residues. Germline V gene data show CDR1 as MNHEY and CDR2 as SVGEGT. The CDR3 DNA is TGTGCCAGCAGTTACTTCGACAGAGTCGAGCAGTACTTC. Translation gives CASSYFDRVEQYF.

The chain carries TRBV7-9 and TRBJ1-6; no clear D gene. In germline, CDR1 is SEHNR, CDR2 FQNEAQ (reference sequence). The V end was cut by 1 base, the J end by 9 bases, with 19 bases between. This CDR3 contains 17 residues. The CDR3: CASSLGSLGGLISPLHF. CDR3 nucleotides: TGTGCCAGCAGCTTAGGGTCCCTCGGCGGCTTAATTTCACCCCTCCACTTT.

This chain uses TRBV7-9 with TRBJ1-5; possible D gene TRBD1, 5 bases. Trimming removed 5 bases at V and 5 bases at J, with 10 bases between. The CDR3 has 13 amino acids. Germline V lookup: CDR1 SEHNR, CDR2 FQNEAQ (reference sequence). The CDR3 nucleotides read TGTGCCAGCAGCAGAAAGGGGCATCAGCCCCAGCATTTT. Translated, it gives CASSRKGHQPQHF. Full variable domain (outside the CDR3, taken from reference TRBV7-9 and TRBJ1-5): DTGVSQNPRHKITKRGQNVTFRCDPISEHNRLYWYRQTLGQGPEFLTYFQNEAQLEKSRLLSDRFSAERPKGSFSTLEIQRTEQGDSAMYLCASSRKGHQPQHFGDGTRLSIL.

V is TRBV28 and J is TRBJ2-5, with a possible D match to TRBD2 (6 bases). Between the trimmed V and J ends, which lost 3 bases and 7 bases, there was a span of 15 bases. Germline values: CDR1 MDHEN, CDR2 SYDVKM. The CDR3 covers 14 residues. Written as DNA, the CDR3 is TGTGCCAGCAGTTTGCCGGGGTGGGGAGGGACCCAGTACTTC. The encoded protein is CASSLPGWGGTQYF.

The chain has TRBV11-2 and TRBJ1-1; D is ambiguous. Trimming removed 5 bases from V and 6 bases from J, with 19 bases in between. This CDR3 contains 15 residues. Germline loops: CDR1 SGHAT, CDR2 FQNNGV. The CDR3 nucleotides read TGTGCCAGCAGCCTAGGGCTAGACCGGGTCTCTGAAGCTTTCTTT. Translation: CASSLGLDRVSEAFF.

The gene calls are TRBV5-6 and TRBJ2-2, with D perhaps matching TRBD2 (5 bases). In germline, CDR1 is SGHDT, CDR2 YYEEEE. This CDR3 has 17 amino acids. Trimming pared 2 bases from V and 0 bases from J, leaving 14 bases between. The CDR3 nucleotides read TGTGCCAGCAGCTTAATACACCTCGGGGCGAACACCGGGGAGCTGTTTTTT. Protein sequence: CASSLIHLGANTGELFF.

V is TRBV5-1 and J is TRBJ2-7, with TRBD1 matching over 10 bases. The CDR3 is 14 residues long. Germline V gene data show CDR1 as SGHRS and CDR2 as YFSETQ. J gave up 8 bases and V 2 bases, and 7 bases lay outside the gene matches. DNA for the CDR3: TGCGCCAGCAGCTTCGGAGGACAGGGGGAACAGCAGTACTTC. Its protein is CASSFGGQGEQQYF.

V is TRBV5-6 and J is TRBJ2-2; D uncertain. The CDR3 runs to 15 residues. Germline V gives CDR1 SGHDT, CDR2 YYEEEE. The V gene lost 0 bases and the J gene lost 0 bases, with 6 bases spanning the gap. CDR3: CASSLAGSNTGELFF. The CDR3, as DNA: TGTGCCAGCAGCTTGGCCGGGTCGAACACCGGGGAGCTGTTTTTT.

This sequence joins TRBV4-2 and TRBJ2-2, with D unresolved. Trimming left V 1 base short and J 4 bases short, with 10 bases between. Per germline, CDR1 LGHNA and CDR2 YNFKEQ. The CDR3 consists of 15 residues. The CDR3 DNA is TGTGCCAGCAGCCAAGTCGTGGGCCCCACCGGGGAGCTGTTTTTT. This sequence encodes CASSQVVGPTGELFF.

V usage is TRBV5-6 and J usage is TRBJ1-1; a weak D match, TRBD1 (6 bases). The CDR3 spans 15 residues. The germline gives CDR1 SGHDT, CDR2 YYEEEE. Trimming removed 0 bases at V and 5 bases at J, with 14 bases between. This CDR3 is CASSLGGGAGTEAFF. The CDR3 bases are TGTGCCAGCAGCTTGGGCGGGGGCGCCGGAACTGAAGCTTTCTTT.

V and J are TRBV7-2 and TRBJ2-3; 8 positions match TRBD2. V lost 2 bases, J lost 4 bases, and 8 bases stayed unmatched. CDR1 and CDR2 (germline): SGHTA, FQGNSA. The CDR3 extends over 16 amino acids. The CDR3 region is CASSLSLAGGSDTQYF. CDR3 nucleotides: TGTGCCAGCAGCTTAAGTCTTGCGGGGGGTTCAGATACGCAGTATTTT.

The CDR3 DNA follows: TGTGCCAGTAGTGACATCCGATCAGGCGTATACGAGCAGTACTTC. Translation: CASSDIRSGVYEQYF. The rearrangement joins TRBV19 to TRBJ2-7; D is unclear. The V gene's germline CDR1 is LNHDA and CDR2 SQIVND (reference sequence). The CDR3 spans 15 residues. The V gene lost 5 bases and the J gene lost 4 bases, with 18 bases spanning the gap. The full variable domain, with the rest looked up from reference TRBV19 and TRBJ2-7, is DGGITQSPKYLFRKEGQNVTLSCEQNLNHDAMYWYRQDPGQGLRLIYYSQIVNDFQKGDIAEGYSVSREKKESFPLTVTSAQKNPTAFYLCASSDIRSGVYEQYFGPGTRLTVT.

V is TRBV3-1 (or the pseudogene TRBV3-2) and J is TRBJ1-2; a possible D gene is TRBD1 (5 bases). CDR1 and CDR2 (germline): LGHDT, YNNKEL (reference sequence). The CDR3 consists of 15 residues. Deletions cut 4 bases from V and 8 bases from J, with 20 bases between. In DNA, the CDR3 is TGTGCCAGCAGCCGCAGACAGAGACAAGTAATGGGCTACACCTTC. Its protein is CASSRRQRQVMGYTF.

In nucleotides, the CDR3 is TGTGCCAGCAGCGCCGGGACGGGAGGTCCCTACGAGCAGTACTTC. Its protein product is CASSAGTGGPYEQYF. The rearrangement links TRBV9 to TRBJ2-7; 7 bases are shared with TRBD2. The V gene end was trimmed by 3 bases and the J gene end by 2 bases; junction bases not matched to a gene: 8. The CDR3 runs to 15 residues. CDR1 SGDLS and CDR2 YYNGEE come from the germline V gene.

V is TRBV19 and J is TRBJ1-2, with D possibly being TRBD1 (6 bases). The CDR3 is 14 residues long. Deletions cut 5 bases from V and 4 bases from J, with 14 bases between. From germline, CDR1 is LNHDA and CDR2 SQIVND (reference sequence). In DNA form, the CDR3 reads TGTGCCAGTAGTTACAGGGTAAATTCCTATGGCTACACCTTC. Translated, it gives CASSYRVNSYGYTF.

This chain uses TRBV10-3 with TRBJ1-1; 7 nucleotides line up with TRBD1. This CDR3 contains 16 residues. The V gene's germline CDR1 is ENHRY and CDR2 SYGVKD. The junction had 11 bases not matched to a gene; V was cut back by 3 bases and J by 4 bases. The DNA for the CDR3 is TGTGCCATCAGTGACCCCGATCAGGGGGAAGTCACTGAAGCTTTCTTT. Protein: CAISDPDQGEVTEAFF.

With respect to this clone: Other DNA sequences from this sample encode an identical CDR3 as well. This chain connects TRBV7-9 to TRBJ2-7, with 8 positions matching TRBD1. The CDR3 sequence is 14 residues long. CDR1 is SEHNR and CDR2 is FQNEAQ in the germline V gene (reference sequence). V was clipped by 6 bases and J by 3 bases; unmatched bases: 7. CDR3 in amino acids: CASSFPGQGYEQYF. In DNA, the CDR3 is TGTGCCAGCAGTTTCCCCGGACAGGGCTACGAGCAGTACTTC.

The rearrangement uses TRBV21-1 and TRBJ1-5; the DNA was not used to check the table's D call, TRBD1. TRBV21-1 is assigned pseudogene status. The CDR3 extends over 14 amino acids. This CDR3 is CASTLRRTDQPQHF. CDR3 DNA: TGTGCCAGCACCCTAAGGAGGACAGATCAGCCCCAGCATTTT.

V is TRBV3-1 (or the pseudogene TRBV3-2) and J is TRBJ1-3; D remains unclear. V gave up 2 bases and J gave up 5 bases, with 16 bases separating them. Germline loops: CDR1 LGHDT, CDR2 YNNKEL (reference sequence). The CDR3 extends over 16 amino acids. The CDR3 nucleotides read TGTGCCAGCAGCCAAATGCGGGGTACGAGAAGAAACACCATATATTTT. Its protein product is CASSQMRGTRRNTIYF.

The chain combines TRBV12-3 or TRBV12-4 with TRBJ1-1; no clear D gene. This CDR3 region has 13 residues. V was clipped by 2 bases and J by 1 base, with 5 bases between them. Here the CDR3 reads CASSLTQNTEAFF. The CDR3, as DNA: TGTGCCAGCAGTTTAACACAGAACACTGAAGCTTTCTTT.

The chain uses TRBV5-6 and TRBJ2-1; tentative D call: TRBD1 (5 bases). The CDR3 length is 16 residues. Between the trimmed V and J ends, which lost 1 base and 6 bases, there was a span of 17 bases. CDR1 and CDR2 from the germline V gene are SGHDT and YYEEEE. CDR3 nucleotides: TGTGCCAGCAGCTTGTGGGGCAGACCATCCCGCAATGAGCAGTTCTTC. Translation gives CASSLWGRPSRNEQFF.

This chain uses TRBV10-3 with TRBJ1-2; no clear D. CDR1 and CDR2 from the germline V gene are ENHRY and SYGVKD. The ends were cut back, 0 bases at V and 2 bases at J, with 4 bases in the middle. The CDR3 contains 13 residues. The CDR3 region is CAISESPNYGYTF. The CDR3 coding sequence is TGTGCCATCAGTGAGTCCCCAAACTATGGCTACACCTTC.